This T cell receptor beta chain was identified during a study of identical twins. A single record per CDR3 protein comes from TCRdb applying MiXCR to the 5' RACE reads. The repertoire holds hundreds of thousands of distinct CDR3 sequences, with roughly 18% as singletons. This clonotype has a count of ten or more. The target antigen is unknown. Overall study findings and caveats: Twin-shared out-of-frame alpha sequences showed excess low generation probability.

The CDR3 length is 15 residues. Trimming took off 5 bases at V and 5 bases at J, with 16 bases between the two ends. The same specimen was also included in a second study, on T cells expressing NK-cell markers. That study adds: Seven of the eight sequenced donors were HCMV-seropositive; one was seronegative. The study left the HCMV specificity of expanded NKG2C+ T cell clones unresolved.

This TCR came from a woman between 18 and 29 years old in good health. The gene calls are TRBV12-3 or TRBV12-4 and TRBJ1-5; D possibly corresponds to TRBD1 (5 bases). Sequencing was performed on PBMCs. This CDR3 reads CASSTLGKGDQPQHF. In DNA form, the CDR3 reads TGTGCCAGCAGTACGCTGGGGAAAGGGGATCAGCCCCAGCATTTT.